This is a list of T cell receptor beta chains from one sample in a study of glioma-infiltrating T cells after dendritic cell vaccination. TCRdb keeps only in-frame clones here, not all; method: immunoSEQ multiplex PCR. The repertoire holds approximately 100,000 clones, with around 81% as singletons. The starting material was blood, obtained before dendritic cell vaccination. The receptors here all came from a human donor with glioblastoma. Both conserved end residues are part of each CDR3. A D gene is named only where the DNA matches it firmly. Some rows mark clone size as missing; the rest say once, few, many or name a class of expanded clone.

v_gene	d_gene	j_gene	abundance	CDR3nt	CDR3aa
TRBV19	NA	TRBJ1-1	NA	TGTGCCAGTAGTATAGCTGAGGGAAGCACTGAAGCTTTCTTT	CASSIAEGSTEAFF
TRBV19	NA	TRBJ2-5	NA	TGTGCCAGTAGTCCCACAGGGGGGGAAGCGTCGGAGACCCAGTACTTC	CASSPTGGEASETQYF
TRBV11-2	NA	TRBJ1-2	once	TGTGCCAGCAGCGACAGGAGTGGCTACACCTTC	CASSDRSGYTF
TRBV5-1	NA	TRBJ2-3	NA	TGCGCCAGCAGCTTGGGGCTAGCCGACACAGATACGCAGTATTTT	CASSLGLADTDTQYF
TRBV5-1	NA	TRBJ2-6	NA	TGCGCCAGCAGCTTGACAGGTTACTCTGGGGCCAACGTCCTGACTTTC	CASSLTGYSGANVLTF
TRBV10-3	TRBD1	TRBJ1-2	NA	TGTGCCATTCCAAGACAGGGGTTCGACTATGGCTACACCTTC	CAIPRQGFDYGYTF
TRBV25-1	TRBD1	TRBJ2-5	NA	TGTGCCAGCTCCAGGGGACAGGGAAACCAAGAGACCCAGTACTTC	CASSRGQGNQETQYF
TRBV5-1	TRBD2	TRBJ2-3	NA	TGCGCCAGCAGCGTTGGACTAGCAGATTTGGATACGCAGTATTTT	CASSVGLADLDTQYF
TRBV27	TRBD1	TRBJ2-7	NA	TGTGCCAGCAGTTTGGGGCGGGGGACAGGGGCTCGTTACGAGCAGTACTTC	CASSLGRGTGARYEQYF
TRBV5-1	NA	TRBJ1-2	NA	TGCGCCAGCAGCTTGGTCTCTGTAGTTCTTGGCTACACCTTC	CASSLVSVVLGYTF
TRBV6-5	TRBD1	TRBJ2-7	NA	TGTGCCAGCGGGACAGGGGCTTCCTACGAGCAGTACTTC	CASGTGASYEQYF
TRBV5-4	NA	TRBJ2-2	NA	TGTGCCAGCAGCTTATATGGGGGCCCGAACACCGGGGAGCTGTTTTTT	CASSLYGGPNTGELFF
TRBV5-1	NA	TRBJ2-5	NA	TGCGCCAGCAGTGGGGGGGCCTCAAGGGAGACCCAGTACTTC	CASSGGASRETQYF
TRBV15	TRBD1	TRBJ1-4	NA	TGTGCCACCAGCAGGGTGACAGGGCTCGTTGAAACTAATGAAAAACTGTTTTTT	CATSRVTGLVETNEKLFF
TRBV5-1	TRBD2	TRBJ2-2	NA	TGCGCCAGCAGCTTGGAAGCTAGCGGGGGGGCCGGGGAGCTGTTTTTT	CASSLEASGGAGELFF
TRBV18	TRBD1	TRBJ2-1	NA	TGTGCCAGCTCACAGACGCTACCGGGACAGGGGTACAATGAGCAGTTCTTC	CASSQTLPGQGYNEQFF
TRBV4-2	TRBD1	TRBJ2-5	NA	TGTGCCAGCAGCCCCTTTGGGGACAGGGGGGCAGAGACCCAGTACTTC	CASSPFGDRGAETQYF
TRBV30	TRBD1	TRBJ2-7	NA	TGTGCCTGGAGTCCGGGACAGCTATACGAGCAGTACTTC	CAWSPGQLYEQYF
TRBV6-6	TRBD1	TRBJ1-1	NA	TGTGCCAGCAGGGAGACAGGGGTAGGAACTGAAGCTTTCTTT	CASRETGVGTEAFF
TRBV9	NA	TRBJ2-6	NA	TGTGCCAGCAGCGTTCGGGCAGGGTACGGGGCCAACGTCCTGACTTTC	CASSVRAGYGANVLTF
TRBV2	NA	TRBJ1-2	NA	TGTGCCCCCACCAGATCGGGAGGGGGTGGCTACACCTTC	CAPTRSGGGGYTF
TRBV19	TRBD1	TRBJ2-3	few	TGTGCCAGTAGCGGCGGACAGGGGGCTCGGGATACGCAGTATTTT	CASSGGQGARDTQYF
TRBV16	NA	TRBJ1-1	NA	TGTGCCAGCAGCCTTATCCGGGACATTGCTGACCCTTTCTTT	CASSLIRDIADPFF
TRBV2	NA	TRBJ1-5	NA	TGTGCCAGCAGCGGAATAACCGAAACAGGAAAGTATAGCAATCAGCCCCAGCATTTT	CASSGITETGKYSNQPQHF
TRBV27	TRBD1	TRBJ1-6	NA	TGTGCCAGCAGTTTACAGGGACAGGGGGGGTATTCACCCCTCCACTTT	CASSLQGQGGYSPLHF
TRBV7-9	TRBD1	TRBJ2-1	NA	TGTGCCAGCAGCCCTAGGCCTATTTTGACAGGGGTTCTATACAATGAGCAGTTCTTC	CASSPRPILTGVLYNEQFF
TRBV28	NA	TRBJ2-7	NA	TGTGCCAGCAGTTTCAGCTCCTACGAGCAGTACTTC	CASSFSSYEQYF
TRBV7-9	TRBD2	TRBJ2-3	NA	TGTGCCAGCAGCGCCCGGGGGGGCGGGGATACGCAGTATTTT	CASSARGGGDTQYF
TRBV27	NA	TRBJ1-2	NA	TGTGCCAGCAGTTTTTCAGGGTATTATGGCTACACCTTC	CASSFSGYYGYTF
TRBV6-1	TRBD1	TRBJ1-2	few	TGTGCCAGCAGTGAGCCGACAGGGACCTTC	CASSEPTGTF
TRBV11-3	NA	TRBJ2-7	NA	TGTGCCAGCAGCTCCGGCCGGAGTAAACGACCCTACGAGCAGTACTTC	CASSSGRSKRPYEQYF
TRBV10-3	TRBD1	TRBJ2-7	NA	TGTGCCACCGTGGGGACAGGGGCCTACGAGCAGTACTTC	CATVGTGAYEQYF
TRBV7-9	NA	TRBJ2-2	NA	TGTGCCAGCAGCTTATTTGGACAGTACACCGGGGAGCTGTTTTTT	CASSLFGQYTGELFF
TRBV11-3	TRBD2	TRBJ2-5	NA	TGTGCCAGCAGCTTCGGGGGGCAAGAGACCCAGTACTTC	CASSFGGQETQYF
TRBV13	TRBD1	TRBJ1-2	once	TGTGCCAGCAGCCCCGGACAGGGGGTGAATGGCTACACCTTC	CASSPGQGVNGYTF
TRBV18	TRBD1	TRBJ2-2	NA	TGTGCCAGCTCACCCCAGACAGGGTTTATTTCCGCCGGGGAGCTGTTTTTT	CASSPQTGFISAGELFF